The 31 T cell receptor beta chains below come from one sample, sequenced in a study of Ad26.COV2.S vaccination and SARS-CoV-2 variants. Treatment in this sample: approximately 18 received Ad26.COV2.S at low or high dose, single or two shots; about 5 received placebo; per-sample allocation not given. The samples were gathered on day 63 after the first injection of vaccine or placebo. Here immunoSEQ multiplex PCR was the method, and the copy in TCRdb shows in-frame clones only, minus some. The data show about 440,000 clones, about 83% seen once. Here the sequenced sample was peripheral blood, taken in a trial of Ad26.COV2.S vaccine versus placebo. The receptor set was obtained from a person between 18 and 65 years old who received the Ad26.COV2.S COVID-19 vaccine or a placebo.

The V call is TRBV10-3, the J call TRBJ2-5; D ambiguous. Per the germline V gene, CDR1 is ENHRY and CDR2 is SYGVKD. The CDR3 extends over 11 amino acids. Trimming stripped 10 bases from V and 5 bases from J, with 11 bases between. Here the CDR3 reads CATRVRETQYF. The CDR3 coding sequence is TGTGCCACCCGGGTACGGGAGACCCAGTACTTC.

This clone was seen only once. For the CDR3, the DNA is TGCGCCAGCATCGGGGACGGCTATGGCTACACCTTC. Translation gives CASIGDGYGYTF. The chain is built from TRBV5-1 and TRBJ1-2, with TRBD1 as a possible D gene (5 bases). Germline-derived CDR1 and CDR2 are SGHRS and YFSETQ. This CDR3 is built from 12 residues. V lost 6 bases to trimming and J lost 4 bases, with 10 bases between them.

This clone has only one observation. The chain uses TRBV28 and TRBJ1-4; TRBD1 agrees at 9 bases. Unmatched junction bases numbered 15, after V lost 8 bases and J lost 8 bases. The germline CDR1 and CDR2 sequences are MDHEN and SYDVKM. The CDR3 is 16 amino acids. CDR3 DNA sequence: TGTGCCAGCCACCGGGGGTCGGGACAGGGTGACGAAAAACTGTTTTTT. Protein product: CASHRGSGQGDEKLFF.

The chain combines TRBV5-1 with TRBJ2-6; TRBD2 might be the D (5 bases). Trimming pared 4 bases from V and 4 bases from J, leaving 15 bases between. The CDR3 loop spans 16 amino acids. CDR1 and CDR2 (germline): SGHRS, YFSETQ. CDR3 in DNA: TGCGCCAGCAGCCCGGAATCGAGGGCCGGGGCCAACGTCCTGACTTTC. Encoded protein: CASSPESRAGANVLTF. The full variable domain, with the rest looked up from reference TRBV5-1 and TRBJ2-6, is KAGVTQTPRYLIKTRGQQVTLSCSPISGHRSVSWYQQTPGQGLQFLFEYFSETQRNKGNFPGRFSGRQFSNSRSEMNVSTLELGDSALYLCASSPESRAGANVLTFGAGSRLTVL.

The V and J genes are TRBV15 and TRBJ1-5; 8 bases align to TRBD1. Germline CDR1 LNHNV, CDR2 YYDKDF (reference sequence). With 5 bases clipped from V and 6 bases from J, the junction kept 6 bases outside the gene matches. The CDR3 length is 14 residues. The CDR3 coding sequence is TGTGCCACCAGCCCCGACAGGGGAGGTCAGCCCCAGCATTTT. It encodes CATSPDRGGQPQHF.

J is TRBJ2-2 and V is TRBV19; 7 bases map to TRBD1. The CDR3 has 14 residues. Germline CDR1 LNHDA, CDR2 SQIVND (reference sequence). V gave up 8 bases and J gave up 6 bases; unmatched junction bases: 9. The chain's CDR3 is CASRRQGASGELFF. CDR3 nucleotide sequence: TGTGCCAGTCGTAGACAGGGAGCCTCCGGGGAGCTGTTTTTT.

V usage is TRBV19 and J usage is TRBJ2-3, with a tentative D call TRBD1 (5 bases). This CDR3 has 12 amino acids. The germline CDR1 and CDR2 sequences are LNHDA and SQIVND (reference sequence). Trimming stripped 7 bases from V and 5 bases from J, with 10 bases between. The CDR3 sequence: CASTQGRDTQYF. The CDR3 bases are TGTGCCAGTACGCAGGGCAGAGATACGCAGTATTTT.

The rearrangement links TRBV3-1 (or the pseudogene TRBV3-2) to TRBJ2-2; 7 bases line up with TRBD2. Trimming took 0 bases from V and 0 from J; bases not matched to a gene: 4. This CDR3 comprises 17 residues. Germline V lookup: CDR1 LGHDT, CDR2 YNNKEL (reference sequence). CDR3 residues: CASSQDHLAANTGELFF. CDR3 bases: TGTGCCAGCAGCCAAGATCATCTAGCGGCGAACACCGGGGAGCTGTTTTTT.

CDR3 sequence reads: CSVESGAYGYTF. The CDR3, as DNA: TGCAGCGTTGAATCGGGGGCCTATGGCTACACCTTC. The chain uses TRBV29-1 and TRBJ1-2; TRBD1 might be the D (6 bases). The ends were cut back, 2 bases at V and 4 bases at J, with 8 bases in the middle. This CDR3 is 12 amino acids long. CDR1 and CDR2 from the germline V gene are SQVTM and ANQGSEA.

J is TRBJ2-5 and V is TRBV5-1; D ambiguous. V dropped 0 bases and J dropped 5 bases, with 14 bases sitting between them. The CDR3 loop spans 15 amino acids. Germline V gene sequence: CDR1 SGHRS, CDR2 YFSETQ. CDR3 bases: TGCGCCAGCAGCTTGGCTTGGGAACGTTCGGAGACCCAGTACTTC. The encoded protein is CASSLAWERSETQYF.

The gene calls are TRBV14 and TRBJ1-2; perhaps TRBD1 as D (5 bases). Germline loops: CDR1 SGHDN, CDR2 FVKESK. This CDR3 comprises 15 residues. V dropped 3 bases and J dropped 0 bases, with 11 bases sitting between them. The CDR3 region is CASSHGGPTNYGYTF. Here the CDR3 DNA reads TGTGCCAGCAGCCACGGGGGACCGACTAACTATGGCTACACCTTC.

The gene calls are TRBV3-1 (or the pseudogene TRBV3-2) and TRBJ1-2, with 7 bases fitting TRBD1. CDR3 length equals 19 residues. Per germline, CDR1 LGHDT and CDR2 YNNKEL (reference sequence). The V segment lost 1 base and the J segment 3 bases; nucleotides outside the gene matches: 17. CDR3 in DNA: TGTGCCAGCAGCCAAGGTAGTTTCGGGGCAGGGCAGGGGGACTATGGCTACACCTTC. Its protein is CASSQGSFGAGQGDYGYTF.

CDR3 sequence: CASSHTTASPLHF. The CDR3 DNA sequence: TGCGCCAGCAGCCACACTACCGCTTCACCCCTCCACTTT. This sequence joins TRBV4-3 and TRBJ1-6; no definite D call. The CDR3 contains 13 residues. Germline CDR1 LGHNA, CDR2 YSLEER. V was pared by 3 bases and J by 9 bases, with 9 bases between.

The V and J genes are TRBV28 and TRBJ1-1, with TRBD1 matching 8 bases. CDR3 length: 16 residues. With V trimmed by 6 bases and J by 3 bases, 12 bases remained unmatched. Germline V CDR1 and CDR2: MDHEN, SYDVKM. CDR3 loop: CASRGPGQGQYTEAFF. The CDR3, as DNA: TGTGCCAGCAGGGGACCTGGACAGGGCCAATACACTGAAGCTTTCTTT. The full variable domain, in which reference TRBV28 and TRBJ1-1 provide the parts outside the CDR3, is DVKVTQSSRYLVKRTGEKVFLECVQDMDHENMFWYRQDPGLGLRLIYFSYDVKMKEKGDIPEGYSVSREKKERFSLILESASTNQTSMYLCASRGPGQGQYTEAFFGQGTRLTVV.

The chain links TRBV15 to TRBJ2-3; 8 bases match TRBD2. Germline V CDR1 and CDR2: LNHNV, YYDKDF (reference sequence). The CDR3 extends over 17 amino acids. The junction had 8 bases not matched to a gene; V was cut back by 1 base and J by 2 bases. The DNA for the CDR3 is TGTGCCACCAGCAGAGCCGAGGGACTAGGTCACACAGATACGCAGTATTTT. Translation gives CATSRAEGLGHTDTQYF.

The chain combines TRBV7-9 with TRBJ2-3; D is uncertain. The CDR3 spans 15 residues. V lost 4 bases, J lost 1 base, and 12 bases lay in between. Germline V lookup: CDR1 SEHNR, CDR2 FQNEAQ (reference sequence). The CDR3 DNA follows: TGTGCCAGCAGCTCGACATCGGCCGGCACAGATACGCAGTATTTT. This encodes CASSSTSAGTDTQYF.

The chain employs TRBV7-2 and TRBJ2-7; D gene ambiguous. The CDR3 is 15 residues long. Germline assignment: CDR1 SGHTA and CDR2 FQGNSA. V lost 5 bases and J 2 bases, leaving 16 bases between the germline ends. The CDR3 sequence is CASSIWATNPYEQYF. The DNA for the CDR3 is TGTGCCAGCAGCATCTGGGCCACCAACCCCTACGAGCAGTACTTC. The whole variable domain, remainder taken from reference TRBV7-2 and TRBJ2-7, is GAGVSQSPSNKVTEKGKDVELRCDPISGHTALYWYRQSLGQGLEFLIYFQGNSAPDKSGLPSDRFSAERTGGSVSTLTIQRTQQEDSAVYLCASSIWATNPYEQYFGPGTRLTVT.

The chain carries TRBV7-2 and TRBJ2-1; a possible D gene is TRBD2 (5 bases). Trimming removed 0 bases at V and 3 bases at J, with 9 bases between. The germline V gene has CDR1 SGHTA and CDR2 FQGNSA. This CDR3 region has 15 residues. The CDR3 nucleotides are TGTGCCAGCAGCTTAGCGTTCGGGGTCTACAATGAGCAGTTCTTC. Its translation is CASSLAFGVYNEQFF. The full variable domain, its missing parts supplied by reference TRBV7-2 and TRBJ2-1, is GAGVSQSPSNKVTEKGKDVELRCDPISGHTALYWYRQSLGQGLEFLIYFQGNSAPDKSGLPSDRFSAERTGGSVSTLTIQRTQQEDSAVYLCASSLAFGVYNEQFFGPGTRLTVL.

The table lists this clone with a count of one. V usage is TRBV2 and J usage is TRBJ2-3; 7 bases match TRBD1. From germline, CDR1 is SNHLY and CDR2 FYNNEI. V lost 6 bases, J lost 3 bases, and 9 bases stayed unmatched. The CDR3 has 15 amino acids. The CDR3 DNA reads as TGTGCCAGCAGAGCTGCAGGGGGAAGGACAGATACGCAGTATTTT. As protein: CASRAAGGRTDTQYF.

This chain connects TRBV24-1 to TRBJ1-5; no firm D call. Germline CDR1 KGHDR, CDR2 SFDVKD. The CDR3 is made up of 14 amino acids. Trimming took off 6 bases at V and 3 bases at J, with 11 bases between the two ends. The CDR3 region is CATSSTGTNQPQHF. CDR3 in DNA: TGTGCCACCAGTTCTACGGGAACCAATCAGCCCCAGCATTTT.

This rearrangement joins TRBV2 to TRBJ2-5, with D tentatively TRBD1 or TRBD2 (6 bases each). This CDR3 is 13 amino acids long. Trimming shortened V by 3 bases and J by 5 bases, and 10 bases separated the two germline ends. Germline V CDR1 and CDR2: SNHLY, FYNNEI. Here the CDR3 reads CASSELGGETQYF. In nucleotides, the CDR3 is TGTGCCAGCAGTGAGTTAGGGGGGGAGACCCAGTACTTC.

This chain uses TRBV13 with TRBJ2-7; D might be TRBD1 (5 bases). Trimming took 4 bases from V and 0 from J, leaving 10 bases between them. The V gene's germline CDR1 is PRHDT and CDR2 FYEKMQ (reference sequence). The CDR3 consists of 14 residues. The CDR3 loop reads CASSSTVSSYEQYF. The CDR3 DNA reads TGTGCCAGCAGCTCGACAGTTAGCTCCTACGAGCAGTACTTC.

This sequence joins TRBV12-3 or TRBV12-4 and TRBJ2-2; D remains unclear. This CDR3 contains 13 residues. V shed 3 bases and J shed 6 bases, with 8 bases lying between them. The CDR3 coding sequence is TGTGCCAGCAGTTTCGGTCCGGCCGGGGAGCTGTTTTTT. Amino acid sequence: CASSFGPAGELFF.

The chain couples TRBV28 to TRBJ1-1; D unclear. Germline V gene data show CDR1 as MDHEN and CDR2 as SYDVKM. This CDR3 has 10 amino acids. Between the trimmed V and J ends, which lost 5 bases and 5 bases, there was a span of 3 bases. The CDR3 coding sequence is TGTGCCAGCAGTCGAACTGAAGCTTTCTTT. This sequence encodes CASSRTEAFF.

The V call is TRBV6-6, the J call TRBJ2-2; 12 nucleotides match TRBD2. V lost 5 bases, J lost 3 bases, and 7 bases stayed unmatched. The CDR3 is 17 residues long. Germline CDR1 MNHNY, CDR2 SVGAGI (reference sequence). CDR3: CASSRSTSGRYTGELFF. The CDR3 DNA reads TGTGCCAGCAGTCGGTCGACTAGCGGGAGATACACCGGGGAGCTGTTTTTT.

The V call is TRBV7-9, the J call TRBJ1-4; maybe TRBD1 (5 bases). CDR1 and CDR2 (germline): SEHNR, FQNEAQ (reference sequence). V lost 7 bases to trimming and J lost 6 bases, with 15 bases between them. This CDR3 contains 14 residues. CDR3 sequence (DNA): TGTGCCAGCACACTACTGGGACTTGATGAAAAACTGTTTTTT. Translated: CASTLLGLDEKLFF.

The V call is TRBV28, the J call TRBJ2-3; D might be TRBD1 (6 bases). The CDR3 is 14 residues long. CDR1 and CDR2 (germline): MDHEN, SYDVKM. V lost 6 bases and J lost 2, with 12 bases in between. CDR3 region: CASRIQGPTDTQYF. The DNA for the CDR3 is TGTGCCAGCAGAATACAGGGTCCCACAGATACGCAGTATTTT.

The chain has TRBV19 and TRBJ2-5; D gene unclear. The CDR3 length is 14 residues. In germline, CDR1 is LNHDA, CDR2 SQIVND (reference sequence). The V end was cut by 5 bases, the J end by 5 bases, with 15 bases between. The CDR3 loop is CASSLVRTEETQYF. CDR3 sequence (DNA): TGTGCCAGTAGTTTGGTCCGAACGGAGGAGACCCAGTACTTC.

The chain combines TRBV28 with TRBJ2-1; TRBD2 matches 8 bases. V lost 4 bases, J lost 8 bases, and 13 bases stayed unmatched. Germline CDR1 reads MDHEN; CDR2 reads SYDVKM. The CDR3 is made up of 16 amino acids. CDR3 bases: TGTGCCAGCAGTTCCCCCCTCTCGGGAGGGCCCTATGAGCAGTTCTTC. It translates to CASSSPLSGGPYEQFF.

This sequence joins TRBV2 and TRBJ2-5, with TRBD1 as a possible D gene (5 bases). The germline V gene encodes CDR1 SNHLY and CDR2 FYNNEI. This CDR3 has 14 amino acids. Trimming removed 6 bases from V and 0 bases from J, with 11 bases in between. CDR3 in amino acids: CASSPDRNQETQYF. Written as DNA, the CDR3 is TGTGCCAGCAGCCCCGACAGAAACCAAGAGACCCAGTACTTC.

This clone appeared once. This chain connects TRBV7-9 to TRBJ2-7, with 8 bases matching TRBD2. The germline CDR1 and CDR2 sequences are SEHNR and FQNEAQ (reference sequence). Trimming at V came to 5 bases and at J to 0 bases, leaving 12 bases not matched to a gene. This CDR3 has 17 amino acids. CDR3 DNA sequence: TGTGCCAGCAGCCAACCATTAGCGGGAACTAGCTCCTACGAGCAGTACTTC. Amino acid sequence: CASSQPLAGTSSYEQYF. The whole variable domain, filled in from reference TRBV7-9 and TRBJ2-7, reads DTGVSQNPRHKITKRGQNVTFRCDPISEHNRLYWYRQTLGQGPEFLTYFQNEAQLEKSRLLSDRFSAERPKGSFSTLEIQRTEQGDSAMYLCASSQPLAGTSSYEQYFGPGTRLTVT.